This TCR beta chain derives from a study of cytomegalovirus exposure and HLA in healthy donors. The CDR3 sequence is 15 residues long. From germline, CDR1 is KGHSH and CDR2 LQKENI. V gave up 6 bases and J gave up 3 bases, with 14 bases separating them. In the PCR, 60 Vbeta and 13 Jbeta primers were used. Profiling relied on immunoSEQ multiplex PCR, and the TCRdb table lists in-frame clones only, not all of them. The repertoire holds 150,000 or so clones, with 70% to 80% as singletons. The source of this sequence is a man in his thirties or forties in good health and CMV-seropositive. This chain links TRBV18 with TRBJ1-4; D may be TRBD1 (6 bases). What was sequenced was PBMCs. Here the CDR3 DNA reads TGTGCCAGCTCGCAGGGGACACGGGCTAATGAAAAACTGTTTTTT. As protein: CASSQGTRANEKLFF.